Shown below are 7 T cell receptor beta chains from a single sample sequenced in a study of CD8 T cells in Susac syndrome. Random hexamers served to reverse transcribe about 0.5 to 1 ug RNA. TCRdb reprocessed the immunoSEQ multiplex PCR reads with MiXCR, giving one entry per CDR3 protein. The data show about 190,000 distinct CDR3 sequences, with roughly 94% seen just once and 0.1% held by the top ten. Input material: CD4+ T cells from PBMCs. These receptors were taken from a human donor in good health.

The chain links TRBV7-2 to TRBJ1-2, with 8 bases fitting TRBD1. Trimming cost V 1 base and J 7 bases; bases outside gene matches: 5. Germline-derived CDR1 and CDR2 are SGHTA and FQGNSA. The CDR3 is 14 amino acids. CDR3 amino acids: CASSLDTGGGGYTF. In DNA form, the CDR3 reads TGTGCCAGCAGCTTAGACACAGGGGGTGGTGGCTACACCTTC.

This chain joins TRBV27 and TRBJ1-5; 12 nucleotides align to TRBD1. CDR1 MNHEY and CDR2 SMNVEV come from the germline V gene (reference sequence). CDR3 length: 15 residues. The V and J ends lost 6 bases and 5 bases, in that order; junction bases with no gene match: 5. CDR3 in DNA: TGTGCCAGCAGACCGGGACAGGGGGCATATCAGCCCCAGCATTTT. Its protein is CASRPGQGAYQPQHF.

This sequence joins TRBV6-4 and TRBJ1-1; TRBD1 matches at 8 bases. The length of the CDR3 is 14 residues. V lost 6 bases, J lost 1 base, and 4 bases stayed unmatched. Germline-derived CDR1 and CDR2 are MRHNA and SNTAGT. This CDR3 reads CASRPGQANTEAFF. DNA for the CDR3: TGTGCCAGCAGGCCGGGACAGGCGAACACTGAAGCTTTCTTT.

The chain couples TRBV12-3 or TRBV12-4 to TRBJ1-5, with 9 bases lining up with TRBD1. V gave up 5 bases and J gave up 5 bases; unmatched junction bases: 4. This CDR3 region has 14 residues. The CDR3: CASSPGTGHQPQHF. Here the CDR3 DNA reads TGTGCCAGCAGTCCGGGGACAGGGCATCAGCCCCAGCATTTT.

V and J are TRBV24-1 and TRBJ2-3; 10 nucleotides agree with TRBD2. This CDR3 contains 15 residues. Trimming cost V 4 bases and J 5 bases; bases outside gene matches: 5. Germline V gene sequence: CDR1 KGHDR, CDR2 SFDVKD. The CDR3 sequence: CATSDPRTSGDTQYF. In DNA, the CDR3 is TGTGCCACCAGTGACCCAAGGACTAGCGGAGATACGCAGTATTTT.

This chain links TRBV29-1 with TRBJ2-3; no definite D call. This CDR3 contains 12 residues. The germline V gene has CDR1 SQVTM and CDR2 ANQGSEA. The V and J ends lost 8 bases and 2 bases respectively, with 11 bases between them. Here the CDR3 reads CSTGQVTDTQYF. The CDR3 DNA reads as TGCAGCACTGGGCAGGTCACAGATACGCAGTATTTT.

The V gene is TRBV20-1, the J gene TRBJ2-3; D uncertain. This CDR3 is built from 11 residues. CDR1 is DFQATT and CDR2 is SNEGSKA in the germline V gene (reference sequence). V was shortened by 8 bases and J by 6 bases, with 12 bases between the two germline ends. The CDR3 region is CSLNPGDTQYF. In DNA form, the CDR3 reads TGCAGTCTCAACCCCGGCGATACGCAGTATTTT.